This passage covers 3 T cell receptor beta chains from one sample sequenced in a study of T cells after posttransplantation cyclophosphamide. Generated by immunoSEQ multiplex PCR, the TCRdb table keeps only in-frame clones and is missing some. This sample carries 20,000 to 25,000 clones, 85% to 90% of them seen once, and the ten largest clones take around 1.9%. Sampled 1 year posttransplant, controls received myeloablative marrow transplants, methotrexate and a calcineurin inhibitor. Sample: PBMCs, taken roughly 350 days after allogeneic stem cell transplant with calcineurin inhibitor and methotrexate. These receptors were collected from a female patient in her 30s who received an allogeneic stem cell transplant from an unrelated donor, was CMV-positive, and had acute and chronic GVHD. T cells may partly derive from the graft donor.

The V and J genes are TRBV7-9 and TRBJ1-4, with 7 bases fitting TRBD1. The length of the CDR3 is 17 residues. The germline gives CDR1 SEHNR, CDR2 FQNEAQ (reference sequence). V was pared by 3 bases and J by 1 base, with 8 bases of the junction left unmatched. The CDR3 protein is CASSLVQGDGTNEKLFF. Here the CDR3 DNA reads TGTGCCAGCAGCTTGGTTCAGGGGGATGGAACTAATGAAAAACTGTTTTTT.

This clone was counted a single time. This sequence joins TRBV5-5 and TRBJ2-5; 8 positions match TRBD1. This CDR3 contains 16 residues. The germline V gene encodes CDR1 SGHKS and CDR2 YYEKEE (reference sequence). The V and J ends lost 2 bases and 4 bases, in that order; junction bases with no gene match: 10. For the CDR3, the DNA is TGTGCCAGCAGCTTTGTAACAGGGGGAAGGGTAGAGACCCAGTACTTC. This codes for CASSFVTGGRVETQYF.

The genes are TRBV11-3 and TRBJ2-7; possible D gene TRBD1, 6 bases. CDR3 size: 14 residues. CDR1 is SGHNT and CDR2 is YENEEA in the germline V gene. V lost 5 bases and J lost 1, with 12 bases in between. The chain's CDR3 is CASSPGHGSYEQYF. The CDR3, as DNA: TGTGCCAGCAGCCCGGGACACGGGTCCTACGAGCAGTACTTC.